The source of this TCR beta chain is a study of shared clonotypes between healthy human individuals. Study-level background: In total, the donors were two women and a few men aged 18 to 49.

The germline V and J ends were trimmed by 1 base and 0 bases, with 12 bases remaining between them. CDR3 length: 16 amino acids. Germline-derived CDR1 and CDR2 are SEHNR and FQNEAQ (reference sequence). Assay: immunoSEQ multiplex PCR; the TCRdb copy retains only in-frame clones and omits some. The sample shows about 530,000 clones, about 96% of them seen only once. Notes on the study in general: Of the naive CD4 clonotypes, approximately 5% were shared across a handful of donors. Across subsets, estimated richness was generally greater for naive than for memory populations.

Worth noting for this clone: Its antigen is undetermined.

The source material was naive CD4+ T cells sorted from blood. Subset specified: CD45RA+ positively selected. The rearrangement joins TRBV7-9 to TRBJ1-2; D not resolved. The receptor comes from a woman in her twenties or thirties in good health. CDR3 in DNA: TGTGCCAGCAGCTTAGACCGAATCCCGCCTAACTATGGCTACACCTTC. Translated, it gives CASSLDRIPPNYGYTF.